This entry lists 27 T cell receptor beta chains sequenced from one sample in a study of T-cell reconstitution after alpha-beta-depleted transplantation in children. It was with unique molecular identifiers that the TCRbeta library was prepared. TCRdb re-analysed the PCR reads in MiXCR, keeping a single row per CDR3 protein. The sample lists fewer than 550,000 distinct CDR3 sequences, about an eighth occurring once. Sequences were derived from PBMCs, mostly from graft donor cells, sampled 180 days after TCRalphabeta/CD19-depleted stem cell transplant. These receptors came from a female patient aged 2 to 10 who had a stem cell transplant for aplastic anemia, so the T cells may come from the graft donor.

The table lists this clonotype with a few counts. This chain links TRBV7-8 with TRBJ1-1, with D hard to call. Trimming left V 4 bases short and J 4 bases short, with 10 bases between. This CDR3 comprises 13 residues. Germline values: CDR1 SGHVS, CDR2 FQNEAQ. The CDR3 is CASSSDTGTEAFF. CDR3 sequence (DNA): TGTGCCAGCAGCTCTGACACCGGCACTGAAGCTTTCTTT.

The V gene is TRBV5-1, the J gene TRBJ2-3; D is possibly TRBD2 (6 bases). The CDR3 runs 16 residues. Trimming took 3 bases from V and 0 from J, leaving 14 bases between them. Germline CDR1 and CDR2: SGHRS and YFSETQ. Written as DNA, the CDR3 is TGCGCCAGCAGCTCCTTACGAAGCGGGAGCACAGATACGCAGTATTTT. It specifies CASSSLRSGSTDTQYF.

Points on this clonotype: Just one base apart from a much larger clone, this may be a read error. The chain employs TRBV5-1 and TRBJ1-1, with 7 positions matching TRBD1. Germline V gene data show CDR1 as SGHRS and CDR2 as YFSETQ. Losses at the gene ends were 6 bases for V and 0 bases for J; bases not matched to a gene: 8. The CDR3 extends over 15 amino acids. The CDR3 reads CASTQGDFMNTEAFF. In DNA, the CDR3 is TGCGCCAGCACCCAGGGGGACTTTATGAACACTGAAGCTTTCTTT.

This clonotype was seen repeatedly, ten times or more. This chain connects TRBV7-4 to TRBJ2-5; 10 positions match TRBD1. The V gene end was trimmed by 2 bases and the J gene end by 5 bases; junction bases not matched to a gene: 14. CDR3 length: 18 amino acids. Germline lookup yields CDR1 SGHVT and CDR2 SQSDAQ. CDR3 in amino acids: CASSLYLSPGQGKETQYF. In DNA form, the CDR3 reads TGTGCCAGCAGCTTATACCTCTCACCGGGACAGGGGAAGGAGACCCAGTACTTC.

Remarks on this clonotype: This could be a read error, since a much larger clone is one nucleotide away. J is TRBJ1-4 and V is TRBV27; D not certain. The germline V gene has CDR1 MNHEY and CDR2 SMNVEV (reference sequence). This CDR3 has 14 residues. The germline V and J ends were trimmed by 5 bases and 2 bases, with 9 bases remaining between them. The CDR3 bases are TGTGCCAGCAGTCAGCGACGGACTAATGAAAAACTGTTTTTT. It yields the protein CASSQRRTNEKLFF.

J is TRBJ1-2 and V is TRBV6-5, with a possible D match to TRBD1 (5 bases). CDR3 length: 15 amino acids. Trimming pared 4 bases from V and 6 bases from J, leaving 18 bases between. CDR1 is MNHEY, CDR2 SVGAGI, per germline. CDR3 sequence: CASSLTGTAKNGYTF. CDR3 in DNA: TGTGCCAGCAGTTTGACCGGGACGGCGAAGAATGGCTACACCTTC.

The chain carries TRBV11-2 and TRBJ2-1; 8 bases fit TRBD1. Looked up from germline, CDR1 is SGHAT and CDR2 is FQNNGV. The CDR3 is 15 amino acids. The V and J ends lost 4 bases and 4 bases, in that order; junction bases with no gene match: 6. CDR3 sequence: CASSWTGKAYNEQFF. CDR3 nucleotide sequence: TGTGCCAGCAGCTGGACAGGGAAGGCTTACAATGAGCAGTTCTTC.

This clonotype has just a few counts. The rearrangement links TRBV27 to TRBJ1-1; TRBD1 might be the D (5 bases). Germline V gene lookup returns CDR1 MNHEY and CDR2 SMNVEV (reference sequence). The CDR3 loop spans 14 amino acids. V lost 2 bases and J 4 bases, leaving 11 bases between the germline ends. The CDR3 loop reads CASSLGSGLTEAFF. In DNA form, the CDR3 reads TGTGCCAGCAGTTTAGGATCAGGGCTCACTGAAGCTTTCTTT.

The V gene is TRBV3-1, the J gene TRBJ2-7; TRBD2 agrees at 13 bases. Germline-derived CDR1 and CDR2 are LGHDT and YNNKEL (reference sequence). The CDR3 has 14 amino acids. The V gene end was trimmed by 5 bases and the J gene end by 6 bases; junction bases not matched to a gene: 4. The CDR3 nucleotides are TGTGCCAGCAGCAGGACTAGCGGGAGTTCCGAGCAGTACTTC. Its protein is CASSRTSGSSEQYF.

This clonotype turned up a few times. The chain links TRBV12-3 or TRBV12-4 to TRBJ2-1; possibly TRBD1 or TRBD2 for D (5 bases each). The CDR3 is made up of 13 amino acids. V gave up 10 bases and J gave up 15 bases, with 25 bases separating them. For the CDR3, the DNA is TGTGCCACCAGGGATAGGGAGCTCCTGAGAGGGTTCTTC. This sequence encodes CATRDRELLRGFF.

This clonotype showed up many times. The CDR3 DNA follows: TGCAGCGTTGAAGATCGGGAAACCCGGGAGACCCAGTACTTC. Protein product: CSVEDRETRETQYF. V and J are TRBV29-1 and TRBJ2-5, with D perhaps TRBD2 (5 bases). Germline V gives CDR1 SQVTM, CDR2 ANQGSEA. The CDR3 is made up of 14 amino acids. Trimming removed 0 bases at V and 5 bases at J, with 13 bases between.

This clonotype was detected a few times. The genes are TRBV6-2 or TRBV6-3 and TRBJ1-5; possible D gene TRBD1, 5 bases. CDR1 is MNHEY and CDR2 is SVGEGT in the germline V gene. V was cut by 2 bases and J by 5 bases, with 10 bases left in between. The CDR3 has 14 amino acids. CDR3 in DNA: TGTGCCAGCAGTTACCTGCGGGGGGATCAGCCCCAGCATTTT. This translates into CASSYLRGDQPQHF.

The chain has TRBV12-3 or TRBV12-4 and TRBJ2-1, with TRBD2 matching 8 bases. After removal of 2 bases from V and 7 bases from J, the junction contained 4 bases not matched to a gene. The CDR3 runs to 14 residues. The CDR3 spells CASSLRGLVNEQFF. CDR3 bases: TGTGCCAGCAGTTTAAGGGGACTAGTTAATGAGCAGTTCTTC.

The rearrangement links TRBV28 to TRBJ2-7; tentative D call: TRBD1 (6 bases). The CDR3 contains 13 residues. The germline gives CDR1 MDHEN, CDR2 SYDVKM. Deletions cut 4 bases from V and 3 bases from J, with 10 bases between. CDR3 amino acids: CASSSGHLYEQYF. The CDR3, as DNA: TGTGCCAGCAGTTCGGGACACCTCTACGAGCAGTACTTC.

This clonotype was counted between two and nine times. The chain links TRBV7-2 to TRBJ1-1, with D possibly being TRBD1 (6 bases). Germline V gene sequence: CDR1 SGHTA, CDR2 FQGNSA. Trimming pared 4 bases from V and 7 bases from J, leaving 16 bases between. The CDR3 sequence is 14 residues long. The CDR3 DNA reads as TGTGCCAGCAGCTGGGGTGGGGGACACTTTGAAGCTTTCTTT. Its protein is CASSWGGGHFEAFF.

The chain joins TRBV29-1 to TRBJ1-2; 8 nucleotides align to TRBD1. This CDR3 contains 14 residues. V gave up 6 bases and J gave up 4 bases; unmatched junction bases: 10. Germline-derived CDR1 and CDR2 are SQVTM and ANQGSEA. CDR3 nucleotide sequence: TGCAGCGTCAACACCGGGACAGGCCCCTATGGCTACACCTTC. Its protein product is CSVNTGTGPYGYTF.

This clonotype has ten or more counts. The genes are TRBV12-3 or TRBV12-4 and TRBJ2-5; TRBD1 is a possible D gene (6 bases). CDR3 length equals 14 residues. The ends were cut back, 2 bases at V and 1 base at J, with 8 bases in the middle. The CDR3 reads CASSLSGVQETQYF. CDR3 DNA: TGTGCCAGCAGTTTATCAGGGGTCCAAGAGACCCAGTACTTC.

This clonotype was found a few times. The chain has TRBV9 and TRBJ1-6; 7 bases line up with TRBD1. Germline CDR1 reads SGDLS; CDR2 reads YYNGEE. J lost 9 bases, V lost 4 bases, and 13 bases had no gene match. This CDR3 region has 16 residues. The CDR3 DNA reads as TGTGCCAGCAGCCCCCAAGACAGGGTCTATGGTTCACCCCTCCACTTT. It yields the protein CASSPQDRVYGSPLHF.

This clonotype was detected ten times or more. The chain recombines TRBV20-1 with TRBJ2-2, with a tentative D call TRBD1 (6 bases). Germline CDR1 DFQATT, CDR2 SNEGSKA (reference sequence). The CDR3 covers 15 residues. V was clipped by 5 bases and J by 7 bases, with 20 bases between them. The CDR3 region is CSAPTQGRRGGELFF. The CDR3 DNA is TGCAGTGCTCCTACCCAGGGGAGAAGAGGCGGGGAGCTGTTTTTT.

This clonotype was seen ten or more times. The chain has TRBV12-3 or TRBV12-4 and TRBJ1-1; D is unresolved. Between the trimmed V and J ends, which lost 1 base and 4 bases, there was a span of 13 bases. CDR3 length: 15 residues. The CDR3, as DNA: TGTGCCAGCAGTTTAGACGAGAGAGGAAGCACTGAAGCTTTCTTT. This sequence encodes CASSLDERGSTEAFF.

This clonotype was seen a handful of times. This chain joins TRBV20-1 and TRBJ2-1; D might be TRBD2 (6 bases). Between the trimmed V and J ends, which lost 6 bases and 8 bases, there was a span of 20 bases. This CDR3 region has 14 residues. CDR1 and CDR2 (germline): DFQATT, SNEGSKA (reference sequence). The CDR3 sequence: CSAPLGGWGDEQFF. CDR3 DNA: TGCAGTGCCCCCCTGGGCGGATGGGGGGATGAGCAGTTCTTC.

The V gene is TRBV28, the J gene TRBJ1-5, with 7 bases that match TRBD1. The CDR3 runs 14 residues. The V and J ends lost 6 bases and 7 bases, in that order; junction bases with no gene match: 9. Germline V gene data show CDR1 as MDHEN and CDR2 as SYDVKM. The CDR3 DNA sequence: TGTGCCAGCAGGACAGGGTCGTGGGAACAGCCCCAGCATTTT. It codes for CASRTGSWEQPQHF.

This clonotype was seen only a few times. The CDR3 DNA sequence: TGCAGTGCCTCCGACAGGGGGCGTCTCTATGGCTACACCTTC. Translated, it gives CSASDRGRLYGYTF. The chain carries TRBV20-1 and TRBJ1-2, with 10 bases identical to TRBD1. Unmatched junction bases numbered 8, after V lost 6 bases and J lost 4 bases. From germline, CDR1 is DFQATT and CDR2 SNEGSKA (reference sequence). The CDR3 runs 14 residues.

This clonotype was detected only a few times. The V and J genes are TRBV28 and TRBJ2-7, with D possibly matching TRBD2 (6 bases). The length of the CDR3 is 15 residues. V gave up 8 bases and J gave up 7 bases, with 24 bases separating them. Germline V gene lookup returns CDR1 MDHEN and CDR2 SYDVKM. The CDR3 loop is CASSRSGVGVGEQYF. As DNA, the CDR3 is TGTGCCAGCTCCCGTAGCGGCGTCGGGGTCGGGGAGCAGTACTTC. The full variable domain, its missing parts supplied by reference TRBV28 and TRBJ2-7, is DVKVTQSSRYLVKRTGEKVFLECVQDMDHENMFWYRQDPGLGLRLIYFSYDVKMKEKGDIPEGYSVSREKKERFSLILESASTNQTSMYLCASSRSGVGVGEQYFGPGTRLTVT.

This clonotype was detected a few times. The chain has TRBV18 and TRBJ2-7; a weak D match, TRBD1 (6 bases). The V end was cut by 4 bases, the J end by 5 bases, with 15 bases between. Germline assignment: CDR1 KGHSH and CDR2 LQKENI. The CDR3 has 14 residues. Written as DNA, the CDR3 is TGTGCCAGCTCACTGGACAGCAAGTCCCACGAGCAGTACGTC. Translation gives CASSLDSKSHEQYV.

Only a few counts were recorded for this clonotype. Here the CDR3 reads CASSFGDYINEQFF. CDR3 nucleotides: TGTGCCAGCAGCTTTGGGGACTATATAAATGAGCAGTTCTTC. V usage is TRBV5-5 and J usage is TRBJ2-1; 7 positions match TRBD2. The CDR3 totals 14 residues. CDR1 and CDR2 (germline): SGHKS, YYEKEE (reference sequence). After removal of 2 bases from V and 7 bases from J, the junction contained 6 bases not matched to a gene.

The genes are TRBV27 and TRBJ2-3, with TRBD1 matching 10 bases. The germline gives CDR1 MNHEY, CDR2 SMNVEV (reference sequence). V lost 9 bases and J lost 8; bases outside the gene matches: 5. The length of the CDR3 is 12 residues. The CDR3 DNA reads TGTGCCAGTAGACAGGGGGCAAGTACGCAGTATTTT. Its translation is CASRQGASTQYF.